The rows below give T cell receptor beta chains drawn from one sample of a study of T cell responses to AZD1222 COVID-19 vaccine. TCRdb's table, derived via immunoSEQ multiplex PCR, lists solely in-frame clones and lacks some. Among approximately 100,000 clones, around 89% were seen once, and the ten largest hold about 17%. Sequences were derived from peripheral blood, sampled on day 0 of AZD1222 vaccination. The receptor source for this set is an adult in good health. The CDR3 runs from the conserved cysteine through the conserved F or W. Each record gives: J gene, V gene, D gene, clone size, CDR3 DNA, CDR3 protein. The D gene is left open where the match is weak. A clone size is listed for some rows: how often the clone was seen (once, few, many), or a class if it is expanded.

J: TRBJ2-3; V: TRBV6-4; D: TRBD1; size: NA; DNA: TGTGCCAGCAGTGACGGACAGGGGGGCACAGATACGCAGTATTTT; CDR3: CASSDGQGGTDTQYF
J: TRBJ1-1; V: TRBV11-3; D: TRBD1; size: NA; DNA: TGTGCCAGCAGCTTAGGGGGACAGATGAACACTGAAGCTTTCTTT; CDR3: CASSLGGQMNTEAFF
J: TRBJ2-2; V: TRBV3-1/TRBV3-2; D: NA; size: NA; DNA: TGTGCCAGCAGCCAGAATATGGGGTTGGGAACCGGGGAGCTGTTTTTT; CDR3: CASSQNMGLGTGELFF
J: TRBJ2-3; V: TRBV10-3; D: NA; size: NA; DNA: TGTGCCATAACCAACTCGGGAGCTCCAGATACGCAGTATTTT; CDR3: CAITNSGAPDTQYF
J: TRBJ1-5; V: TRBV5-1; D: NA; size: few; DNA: TGCGCCAGCAGCTTGGAAGCAGGGGGCAATCAGCCCCAGCATTTT; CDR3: CASSLEAGGNQPQHF
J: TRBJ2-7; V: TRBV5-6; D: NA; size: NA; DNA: TGTGCCAGCAGCCCAGACCGGGACTCCTACGAGCAGTACTTC; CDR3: CASSPDRDSYEQYF
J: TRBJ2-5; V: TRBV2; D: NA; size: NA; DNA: TGTGCCAGCAGGGCAGAGACCCAGTACTTC; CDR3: CASRAETQYF
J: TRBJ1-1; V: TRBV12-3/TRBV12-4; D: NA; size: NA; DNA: TGTGCCAGCAGCCGGACTTTAACTGAAGCTTTCTTT; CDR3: CASSRTLTEAFF
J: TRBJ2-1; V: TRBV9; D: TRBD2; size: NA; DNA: TGTGCCAGCAGCGTAGTTGGGACTACCCCGTACAATGAGCAGTTCTTC; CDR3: CASSVVGTTPYNEQFF
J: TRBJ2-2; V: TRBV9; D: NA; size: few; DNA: TGTGCCAGCCCCGGCCCTAGTGGGTTAGTAGGGGAGCTGTTTTTT; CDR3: CASPGPSGLVGELFF
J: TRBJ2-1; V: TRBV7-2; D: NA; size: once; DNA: TGTGCCAGTCAGACTAGTGGGGACGCCGAGCAGTTCTTC; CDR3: CASQTSGDAEQFF
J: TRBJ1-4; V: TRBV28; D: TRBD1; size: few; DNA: TGTGCCAGCAGTCGGCCAGACAGGGGGCTGGATGAAAAACTGTTTTTT; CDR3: CASSRPDRGLDEKLFF
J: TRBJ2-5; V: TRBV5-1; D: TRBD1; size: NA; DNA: TGCGCCAGCAGCTTAAGGGCAGGGGGCGAGGAGACCCAGTACTTC; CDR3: CASSLRAGGEETQYF
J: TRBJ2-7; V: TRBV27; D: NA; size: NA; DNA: TGTGCCAGCAGCCAGCCGGGGCTTAACTCCTACGAGCAGTACTTC; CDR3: CASSQPGLNSYEQYF
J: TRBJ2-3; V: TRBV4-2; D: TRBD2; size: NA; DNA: TGTGCCAGCAGCCAAGTGTCTAGCGGGCCCACAGATACGCAGTATTTT; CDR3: CASSQVSSGPTDTQYF
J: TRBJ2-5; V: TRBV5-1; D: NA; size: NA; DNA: TGCGCCAGCAGTGCTGGGCCGTCTGGGGGACAAGAGACCCAGTACTTC; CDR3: CASSAGPSGGQETQYF
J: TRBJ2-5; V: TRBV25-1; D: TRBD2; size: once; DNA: TGTGCCAGCAGTGATCCGGGGGGGTGGGAGACCCAGTACTTC; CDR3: CASSDPGGWETQYF
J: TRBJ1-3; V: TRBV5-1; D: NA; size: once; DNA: TGCGCCAGCAGCCTGGAGGCCGAGACTGGAAACACCATATATTTT; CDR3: CASSLEAETGNTIYF
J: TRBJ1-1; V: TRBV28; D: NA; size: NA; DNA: TGTGCCAGCTCCTCGTGGGATTACTCCCGAGGCACTGAAGCTTTCTTT; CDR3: CASSSWDYSRGTEAFF
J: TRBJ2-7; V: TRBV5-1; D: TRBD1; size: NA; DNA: TGCGCCAGCAGGACCGGGACAGGCTCCTACGAGCAGTACTTC; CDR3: CASRTGTGSYEQYF
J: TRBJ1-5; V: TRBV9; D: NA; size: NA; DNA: TGTGCCAGCAGTTTGGGGAGCGTCAATCAGCCCCAGCATTTT; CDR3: CASSLGSVNQPQHF
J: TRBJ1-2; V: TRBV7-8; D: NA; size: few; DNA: TGTGCCAGCAGCCCCGCCAGGGCCTACTATGGCTACACCTTC; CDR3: CASSPARAYYGYTF
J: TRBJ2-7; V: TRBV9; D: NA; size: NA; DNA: TGTGCCAGCAGCGTAGGGGTGGCCTACGAGCAGTACTTC; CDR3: CASSVGVAYEQYF
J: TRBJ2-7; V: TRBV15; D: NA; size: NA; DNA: TGTGCCACCAGCAGAGATCGGGATTCGGAGCAGTACTTC; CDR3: CATSRDRDSEQYF
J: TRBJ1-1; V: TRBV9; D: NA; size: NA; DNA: TGTGCCAGCAGCGTAGGTCGGATGAACACTGAAGCTTTCTTT; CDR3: CASSVGRMNTEAFF
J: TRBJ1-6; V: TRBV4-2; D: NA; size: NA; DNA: TGTGCCAGCAGATCCGGGACACCCAATTCACCCCTCCACTTT; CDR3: CASRSGTPNSPLHF
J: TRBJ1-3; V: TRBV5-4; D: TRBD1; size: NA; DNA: TGTGCCAGCAGCAGTGGACAGGGATCTGGAAACACCATATATTTT; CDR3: CASSSGQGSGNTIYF
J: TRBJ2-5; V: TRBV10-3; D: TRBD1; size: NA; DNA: TGTGCCATCAGTGAGTCGTCAGGGACAGGGGTAGAAGAGACCCAGTACTTC; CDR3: CAISESSGTGVEETQYF
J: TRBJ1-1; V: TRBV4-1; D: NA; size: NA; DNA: TGCGCCAGCAGCCAAGGCCTGGGGGTGAACACTGAAGCTTTCTTT; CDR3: CASSQGLGVNTEAFF
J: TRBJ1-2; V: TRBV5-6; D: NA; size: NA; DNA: TGTGCCAGCAGCTTGCGGGGGGCGTATAGCTATGGCTACACCTTC; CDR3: CASSLRGAYSYGYTF
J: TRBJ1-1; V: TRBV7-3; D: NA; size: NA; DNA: TGTGCCAGCAGCCCTGAGAAAAGGAACACTGAAGCTTTCTTT; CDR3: CASSPEKRNTEAFF
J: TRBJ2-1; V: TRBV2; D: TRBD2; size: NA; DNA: TGTGCCAGCAGTGCGAGGGGAGGACTAGCCACCAATGAGCAGTTCTTC; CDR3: CASSARGGLATNEQFF
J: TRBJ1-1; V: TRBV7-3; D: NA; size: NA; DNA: TGTGCCAGCAGCTCCGGACACTTCGAGGTAGCTTTCTTT; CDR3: CASSSGHFEVAFF
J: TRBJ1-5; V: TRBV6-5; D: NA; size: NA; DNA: TGTGCCAGCAGTTACTTTGTGGGAGATCAGCCCCAGCATTTT; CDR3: CASSYFVGDQPQHF
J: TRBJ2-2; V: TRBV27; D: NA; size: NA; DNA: TGTGCCAGCAGTTTATGGGTAAACACCGGGGAGCTGTTTTTT; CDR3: CASSLWVNTGELFF
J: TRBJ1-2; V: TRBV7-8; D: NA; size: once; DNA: TGTGCCAGCAGCAACAACCCAGGGGTCTATGGCTACACCTTC; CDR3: CASSNNPGVYGYTF
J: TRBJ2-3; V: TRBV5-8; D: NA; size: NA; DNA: TGTGCCAGCAGCTTGGTAGCCACAGATACGCAGTATTTT; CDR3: CASSLVATDTQYF
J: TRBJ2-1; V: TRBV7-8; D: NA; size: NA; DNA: TGTGCCAGCAGCCCTGGGGGGGCTAACAATGAGCAGTTCTTC; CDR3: CASSPGGANNEQFF
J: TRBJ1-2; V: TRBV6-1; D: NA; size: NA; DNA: TGTGCCAGCAGTGATCAGGGACGGACCCCATGGTATGGCTACACCTTC; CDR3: CASSDQGRTPWYGYTF
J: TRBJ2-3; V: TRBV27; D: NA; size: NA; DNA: TGTGCCAGCAGTTTAGTTAGTGGGGGGACAGATACGCAGTATTTT; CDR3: CASSLVSGGTDTQYF
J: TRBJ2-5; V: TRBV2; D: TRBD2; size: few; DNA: TGTGCCAGCGGCGGACTAGCGGGGGCAGAAGAGACCCAGTACTTC; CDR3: CASGGLAGAEETQYF
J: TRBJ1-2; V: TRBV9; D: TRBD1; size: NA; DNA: TGTGCCAGCAGCGTAGGCGGGCAGGGGGCGCATGGCTACACCTTC; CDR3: CASSVGGQGAHGYTF